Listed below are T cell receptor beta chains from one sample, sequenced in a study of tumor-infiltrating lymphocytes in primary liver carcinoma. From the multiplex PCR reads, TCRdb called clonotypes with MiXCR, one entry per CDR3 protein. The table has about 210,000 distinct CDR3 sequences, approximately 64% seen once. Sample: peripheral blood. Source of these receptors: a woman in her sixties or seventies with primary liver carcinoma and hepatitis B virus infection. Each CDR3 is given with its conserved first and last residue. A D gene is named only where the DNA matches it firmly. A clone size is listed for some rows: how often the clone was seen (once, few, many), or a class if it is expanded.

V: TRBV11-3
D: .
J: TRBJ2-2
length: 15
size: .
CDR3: CASNYGGANTGEPFF
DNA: TGTGCCAGCAACTACGGCGGGGCGAACACCGGGGAGCCGTTTTTT

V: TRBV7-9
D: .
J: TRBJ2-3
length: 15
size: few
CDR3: CASSLDGRSTDTQYF
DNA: TGTGCCAGCAGCTTGGATGGGCGAAGCACAGATACGCAGTATTTT

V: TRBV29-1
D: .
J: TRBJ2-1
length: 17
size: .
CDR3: CSVEALVVGVSYYEQFF
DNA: TGCAGCGTTGAAGCCCTAGTAGTGGGAGTATCTTACTATGAGCAGTTCTTC

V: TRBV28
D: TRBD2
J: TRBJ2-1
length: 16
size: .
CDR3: CASSLPGTSEYNEQFF
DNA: TGTGCCAGCAGTTTACCCGGGACTAGCGAATACAATGAGCAGTTCTTC

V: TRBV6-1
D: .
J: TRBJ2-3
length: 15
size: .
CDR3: CVSRDVSSSSDTQYF
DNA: TGTGTCAGCAGAGATGTCAGTAGTTCTTCAGATACGCAGTATTTT

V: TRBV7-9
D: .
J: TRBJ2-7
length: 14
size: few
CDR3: CASSLRGEGYEQYF
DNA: TGTGCCAGCAGCTTACGGGGAGAGGGCTACGAGCAGTACTTC

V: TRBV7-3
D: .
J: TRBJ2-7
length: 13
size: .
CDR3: CASSLGGTGEQYF
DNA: TGTGCCAGCAGCTTGGGCGGGACCGGCGAGCAGTACTTC

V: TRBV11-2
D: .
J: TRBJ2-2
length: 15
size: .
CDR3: CASTQRGLFTGELFF
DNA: TGTGCCAGCACCCAGAGGGGACTCTTCACCGGGGAGCTGTTTTTT

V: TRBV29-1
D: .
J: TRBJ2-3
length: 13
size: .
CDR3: CSVLSGGTDTQYF
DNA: TGCAGTGTCCTATCAGGTGGCACAGATACGCAGTATTTT

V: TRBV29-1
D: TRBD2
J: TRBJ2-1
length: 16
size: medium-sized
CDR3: CSVHPLADDTRNEQFF
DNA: TGCAGCGTTCACCCTCTAGCGGATGATACGAGGAATGAGCAGTTCTTC

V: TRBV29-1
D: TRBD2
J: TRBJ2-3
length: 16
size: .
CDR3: CSATDSLAGLSDMQYF
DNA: TGCAGCGCCACGGACTCACTAGCGGGCCTGTCAGATATGCAGTATTTC

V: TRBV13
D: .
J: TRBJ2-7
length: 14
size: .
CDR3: CGSSLGLGSYEQYF
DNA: TGTGGCAGCAGCTTAGGTTTAGGCTCCTACGAGCAGTACTTC

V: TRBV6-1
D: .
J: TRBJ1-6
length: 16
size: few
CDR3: CASSERGAYMSSPLHF
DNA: TGTGCCAGCAGTGAACGGGGGGCGTATATGTCTTCACCCCTCCACTTT

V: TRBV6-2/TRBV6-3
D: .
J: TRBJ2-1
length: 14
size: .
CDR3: CSSSRPMWDNEQFF
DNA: TGTTCCAGCAGCCGCCCTATGTGGGACAATGAGCAGTTCTTC

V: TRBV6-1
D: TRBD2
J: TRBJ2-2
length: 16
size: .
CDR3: CASISGTSVNTRELFF
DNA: TGTGCCAGCATCTCCGGGACTAGCGTTAACACCAGGGAGCTGTTTTTT

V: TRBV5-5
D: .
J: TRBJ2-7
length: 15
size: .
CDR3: CASSLGGTYSYEQYF
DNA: TGTGCCAGCAGCTTGGGGGGGACATACTCCTACGAGCAGTACTTC

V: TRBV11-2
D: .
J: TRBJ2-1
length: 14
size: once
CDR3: CASSFVRLVDEQFF
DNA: TGTGCCAGCAGCTTTGTCCGACTGGTGGATGAGCAGTTCTTC

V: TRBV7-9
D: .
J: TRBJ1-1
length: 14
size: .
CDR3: CASSLMSENTEAFF
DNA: TGTGCCAGCAGCTTAATGTCAGAGAACACTGAAGCTTTCTTT

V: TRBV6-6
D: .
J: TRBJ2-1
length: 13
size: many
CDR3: CASSYYDYNEQFF
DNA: TGTGCCAGCAGTTACTATGACTACAATGAGCAGTTCTTC

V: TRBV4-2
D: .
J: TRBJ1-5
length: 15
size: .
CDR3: CASSQVEGGFQPQHF
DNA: TGTGCCAGTAGCCAAGTAGAGGGGGGGTTTCAGCCCCAGCATTTT

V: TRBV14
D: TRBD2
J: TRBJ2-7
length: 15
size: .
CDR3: CANRATSGSSYEQYF
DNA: TGTGCCAACAGGGCGACTAGCGGGAGCTCCTACGAGCAGTACTTC

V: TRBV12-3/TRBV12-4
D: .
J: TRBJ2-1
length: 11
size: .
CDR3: CANGRQHEQFF
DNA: TGTGCCAACGGTCGACAGCATGAGCAGTTCTTC

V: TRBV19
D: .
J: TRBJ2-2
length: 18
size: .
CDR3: CASSTTRQAVIRTGELLF
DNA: TGTGCCAGTAGTACCACTCGACAGGCGGTTATTCGTACCGGGGAGCTGCTTTTT

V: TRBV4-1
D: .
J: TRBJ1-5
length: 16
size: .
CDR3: CASSATDRSLNQSQHF
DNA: TGCGCCAGTAGCGCGACTGACAGGTCCCTCAATCAGTCTCAGCATTTT